The T cell receptor beta chain described here comes from a study of T-cell memory formation after mild COVID-19. Study-wide results and limits: Day 15 to 85 contracting clones showed balanced CD4/CD8; later expanders leaned CD4+.

As concerns this clonotype: Its target is not known.

TCRdb called the 5' RACE reads again in MiXCR, with one record for every CDR3 protein. The table includes approximately 350,000 distinct CDR3 sequences, 13% to 15% detected once. CDR3 length equals 14 residues. In germline, CDR1 is SEHNR, CDR2 FQNEAQ (reference sequence). V was clipped by 3 bases and J by 0 bases, with 3 bases between them. The TCR originated in a man between 18 and 29 years old who had mild COVID-19 (a few samples of this study predate the infection). Cell type and time point are not known. Specimen: PBMCs or a T cell subset sorted from them (not recorded which). This chain links TRBV7-9 with TRBJ2-6; D call uncertain. The CDR3 DNA is TGTGCCAGCAGCTTTACCTCTGGGGCCAACGTCCTGACTTTC. Amino acids: CASSFTSGANVLTF.